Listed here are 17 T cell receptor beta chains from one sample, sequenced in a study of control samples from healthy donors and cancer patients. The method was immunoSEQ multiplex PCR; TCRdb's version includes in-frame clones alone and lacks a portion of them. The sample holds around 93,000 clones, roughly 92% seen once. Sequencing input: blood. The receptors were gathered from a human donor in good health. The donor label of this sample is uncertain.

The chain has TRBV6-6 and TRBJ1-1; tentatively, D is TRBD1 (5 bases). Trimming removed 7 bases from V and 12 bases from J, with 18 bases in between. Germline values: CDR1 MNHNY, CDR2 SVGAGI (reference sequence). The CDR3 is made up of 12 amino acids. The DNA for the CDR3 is TGTGCCAGCACCGTAACTGGGGGATCGACTTTCTTT. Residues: CASTVTGGSTFF.

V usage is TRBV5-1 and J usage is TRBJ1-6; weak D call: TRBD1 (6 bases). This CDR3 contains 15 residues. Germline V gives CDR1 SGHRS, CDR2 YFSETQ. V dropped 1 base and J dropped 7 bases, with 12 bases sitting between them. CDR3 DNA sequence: TGCGCCAGCAGCTTGAACAGGGCGGAAAATTCACCCCTCCACTTT. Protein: CASSLNRAENSPLHF.

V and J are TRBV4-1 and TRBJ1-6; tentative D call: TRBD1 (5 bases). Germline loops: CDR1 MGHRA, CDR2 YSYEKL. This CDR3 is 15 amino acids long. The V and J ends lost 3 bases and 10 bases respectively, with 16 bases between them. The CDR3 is CASSHTQVNQSPLHF. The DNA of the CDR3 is TGCGCCAGCAGCCATACACAGGTGAATCAATCACCCCTCCACTTT.

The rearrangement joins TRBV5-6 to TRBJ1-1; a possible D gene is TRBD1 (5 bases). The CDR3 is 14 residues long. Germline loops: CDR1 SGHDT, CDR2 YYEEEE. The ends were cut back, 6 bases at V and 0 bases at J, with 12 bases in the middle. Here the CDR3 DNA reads TGTGCCAGCAAGAGGAGGGGACTGAACACTGAAGCTTTCTTT. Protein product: CASKRRGLNTEAFF.

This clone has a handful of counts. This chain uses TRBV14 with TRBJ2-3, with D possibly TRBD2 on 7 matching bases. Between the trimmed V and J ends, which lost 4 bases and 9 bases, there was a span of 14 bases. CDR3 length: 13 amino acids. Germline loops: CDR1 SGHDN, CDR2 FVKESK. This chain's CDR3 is CASSPGGRGTQYF. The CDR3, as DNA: TGTGCCAGCAGCCCGGGGGGCCGAGGGACGCAGTATTTT.

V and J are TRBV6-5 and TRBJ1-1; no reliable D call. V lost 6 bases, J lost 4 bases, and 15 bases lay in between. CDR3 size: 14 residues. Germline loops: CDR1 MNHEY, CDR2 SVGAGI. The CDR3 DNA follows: TGTGCCAGCAGCCGTAAAGGGCTGGGCACTGAAGCTTTCTTT. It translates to CASSRKGLGTEAFF.

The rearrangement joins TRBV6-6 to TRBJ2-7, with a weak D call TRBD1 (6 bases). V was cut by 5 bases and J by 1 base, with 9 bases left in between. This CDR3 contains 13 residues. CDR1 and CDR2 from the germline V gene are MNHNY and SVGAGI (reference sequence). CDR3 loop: CASSRQGSYEQYV. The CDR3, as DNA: TGTGCCAGCAGTCGCCAGGGGTCCTACGAGCAGTACGTC.

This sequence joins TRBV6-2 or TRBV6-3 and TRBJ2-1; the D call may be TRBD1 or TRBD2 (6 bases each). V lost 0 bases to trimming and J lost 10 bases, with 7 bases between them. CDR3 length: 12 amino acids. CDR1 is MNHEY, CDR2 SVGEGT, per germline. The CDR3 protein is CASSYSGGEQFF. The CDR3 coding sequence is TGTGCCAGCAGTTACTCGGGGGGCGAGCAGTTCTTC.

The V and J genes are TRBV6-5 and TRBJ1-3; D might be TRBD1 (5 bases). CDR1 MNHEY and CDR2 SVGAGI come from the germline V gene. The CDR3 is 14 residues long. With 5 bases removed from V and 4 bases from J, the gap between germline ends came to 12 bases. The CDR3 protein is CASSPAGGGNTIYF. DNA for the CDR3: TGTGCCAGCAGTCCCGCCGGGGGGGGAAACACCATATATTTT.

The CDR3, as DNA: TGTGCCATCAGTGAATCGGACGGCGAGCAGTACTTC. It yields the protein CAISESDGEQYF. This chain joins TRBV10-3 and TRBJ2-7; D call uncertain. V was shortened by 3 bases and J by 6 bases, with 9 bases between the two germline ends. This CDR3 comprises 12 residues. Germline V gives CDR1 ENHRY, CDR2 SYGVKD.

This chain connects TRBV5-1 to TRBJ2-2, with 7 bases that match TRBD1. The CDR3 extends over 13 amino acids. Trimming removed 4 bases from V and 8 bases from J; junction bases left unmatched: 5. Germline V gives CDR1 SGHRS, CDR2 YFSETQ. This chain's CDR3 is CASSEGAAGELFF. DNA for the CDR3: TGCGCCAGCAGCGAGGGGGCGGCGGGGGAGCTGTTTTTT.

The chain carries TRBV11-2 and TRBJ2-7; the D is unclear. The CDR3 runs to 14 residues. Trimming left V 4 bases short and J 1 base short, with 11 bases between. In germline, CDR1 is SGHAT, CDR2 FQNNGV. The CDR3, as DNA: TGTGCCAGCAGCTCCAGGCACAGTTCCTACGAGCAGTACTTC. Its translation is CASSSRHSSYEQYF. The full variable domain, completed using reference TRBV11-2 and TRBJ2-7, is EAGVAQSPRYKIIEKRQSVAFWCNPISGHATLYWYQQILGQGPKLLIQFQNNGVVDDSQLPKDRFSAERLKGVDSTLKIQPAKLEDSAVYLCASSSRHSSYEQYFGPGTRLTVT.

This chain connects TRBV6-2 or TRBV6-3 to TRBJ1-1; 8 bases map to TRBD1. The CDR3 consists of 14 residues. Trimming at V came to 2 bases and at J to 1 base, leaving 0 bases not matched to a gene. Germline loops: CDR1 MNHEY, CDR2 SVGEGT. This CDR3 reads CASSYDRGNTEAFF. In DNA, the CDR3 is TGTGCCAGCAGTTACGACAGGGGGAACACTGAAGCTTTCTTT.

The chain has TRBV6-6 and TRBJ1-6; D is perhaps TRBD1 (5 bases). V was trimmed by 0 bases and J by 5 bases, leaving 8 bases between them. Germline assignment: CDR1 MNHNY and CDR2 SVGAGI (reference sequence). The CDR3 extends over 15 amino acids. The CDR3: CASSYSGLDNSPLHF. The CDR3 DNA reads TGTGCCAGCAGTTACTCGGGACTAGATAATTCACCCCTCCACTTT.

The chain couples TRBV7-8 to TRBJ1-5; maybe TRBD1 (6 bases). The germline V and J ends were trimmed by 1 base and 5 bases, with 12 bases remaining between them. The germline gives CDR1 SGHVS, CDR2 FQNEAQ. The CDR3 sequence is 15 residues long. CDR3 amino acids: CASSLGDRGHQPQHF. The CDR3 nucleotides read TGTGCCAGCAGCTTAGGGGACCGGGGGCATCAGCCCCAGCATTTT.

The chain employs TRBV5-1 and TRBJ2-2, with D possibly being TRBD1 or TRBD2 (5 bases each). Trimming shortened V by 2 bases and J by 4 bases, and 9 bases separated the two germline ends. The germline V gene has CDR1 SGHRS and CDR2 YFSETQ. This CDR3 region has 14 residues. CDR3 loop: CASSFGTLTGELFF. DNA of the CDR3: TGCGCCAGCAGCTTCGGGACCCTCACCGGGGAGCTGTTTTTT.

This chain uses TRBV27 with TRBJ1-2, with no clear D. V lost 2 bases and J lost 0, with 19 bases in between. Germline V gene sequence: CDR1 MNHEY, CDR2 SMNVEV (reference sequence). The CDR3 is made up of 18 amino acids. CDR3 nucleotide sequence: TGTGCCAGCAGTTTACCGTTGGTCCAGGCCACTACTAACTATGGCTACACCTTC. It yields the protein CASSLPLVQATTNYGYTF.